What follows describes a single T cell receptor (beta chain). What it binds is not known. The entry originates in a study of cytomegalovirus exposure and HLA in healthy donors. In the study overall: The approximately 120 validation repertoires were produced on the same platform as the roughly 670 repertoires of the first cohort. This was reported in a later analysis. The study, taken as a whole, reports: Usually a TCR sequence was rare, but some public TCRs were found in many donors. A list of more than 150 TCR beta chains associated with cytomegalovirus was given. Three CMV-associated chains were confirmed in vitro to be specific for CMV antigens.

Germline-derived CDR1 and CDR2 are SQVTM and ANQGSEA. Trimming took 5 bases from V and 4 from J; bases not matched to a gene: 19. The length of the CDR3 is 18 residues. Measured with immunoSEQ multiplex PCR; TCRdb has only the in-frame clones, and not every one. The sample shows fewer than 150,000 clones, roughly 86% of them seen only once. The sequencing sample was made of PBMCs. V usage is TRBV29-1 and J usage is TRBJ2-3; 9 bases match TRBD2. The sequence came from a man aged 25-45 years in good health and CMV-seronegative. CDR3: CSVLGLLSGSEDPDTQYF. CDR3 bases: TGCAGCGTTCTAGGGCTTCTTAGCGGGAGCGAGGATCCAGATACGCAGTATTTT.